This TCR beta chain was captured in a study of blood T cell repertoires in COVID-19. Overall study context: Acute and convalescent COVID-19 specimens originated in the United States, Italy and Spain. Sources were T cells, B-cell-depleted T cells, or PBMCs; the material itself was cDNA or gDNA.

CDR1 is SGHTS, CDR2 YDEGEE, per germline. V shed 4 bases and J shed 7 bases, with 15 bases lying between them. The length of the CDR3 is 14 residues. As processed by the authors: Reference gene primer amplification in the assay estimated nucleated cell counts. Method: immunoSEQ multiplex PCR; TCRdb's copy keeps in-frame clones and lacks some. The DNA gave D and trimming, while V, J and clone size come from that table. The table records 150,000 to 200,000 clones, approximately 95% of them present only once. The sample taken for sequencing was peripheral blood. The sequence derives from a woman between 50 and 59 years old with acute or convalescent COVID-19. V is TRBV5-8 and J is TRBJ1-5; D is unclear. The CDR3 DNA follows: TGTGCCAGCAGCCCGAGACAAGGAAAGCAGCCCCAGCATTTT. It specifies CASSPRQGKQPQHF.